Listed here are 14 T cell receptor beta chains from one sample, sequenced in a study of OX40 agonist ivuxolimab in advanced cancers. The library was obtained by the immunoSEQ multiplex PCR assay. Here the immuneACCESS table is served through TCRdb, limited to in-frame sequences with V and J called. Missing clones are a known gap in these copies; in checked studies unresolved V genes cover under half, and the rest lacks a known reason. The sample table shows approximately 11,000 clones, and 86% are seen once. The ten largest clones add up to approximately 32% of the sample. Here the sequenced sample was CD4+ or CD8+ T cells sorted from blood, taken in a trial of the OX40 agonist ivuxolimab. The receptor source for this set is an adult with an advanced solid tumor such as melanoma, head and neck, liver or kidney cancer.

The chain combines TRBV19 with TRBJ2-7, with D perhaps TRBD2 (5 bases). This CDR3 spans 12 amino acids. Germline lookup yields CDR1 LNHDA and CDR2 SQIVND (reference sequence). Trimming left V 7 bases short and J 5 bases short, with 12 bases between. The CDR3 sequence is CASNVRGHEQYF. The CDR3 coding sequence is TGTGCCAGTAATGTCCGGGGTCACGAGCAGTACTTC.

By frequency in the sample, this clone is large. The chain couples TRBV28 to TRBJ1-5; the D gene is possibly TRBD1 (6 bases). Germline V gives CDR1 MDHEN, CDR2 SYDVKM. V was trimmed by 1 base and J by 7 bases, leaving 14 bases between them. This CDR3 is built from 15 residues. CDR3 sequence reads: CASSLFQDRGQPQHF. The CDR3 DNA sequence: TGTGCCAGCAGTTTATTTCAGGACAGAGGGCAGCCCCAGCATTTT.

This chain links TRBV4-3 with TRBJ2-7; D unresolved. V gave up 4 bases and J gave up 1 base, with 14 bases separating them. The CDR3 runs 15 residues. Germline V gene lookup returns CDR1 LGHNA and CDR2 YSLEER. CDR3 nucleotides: TGCGCCAGCAGCCCCTCAAGCGACTTATCCTACGAGCAGTACTTC. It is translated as CASSPSSDLSYEQYF.

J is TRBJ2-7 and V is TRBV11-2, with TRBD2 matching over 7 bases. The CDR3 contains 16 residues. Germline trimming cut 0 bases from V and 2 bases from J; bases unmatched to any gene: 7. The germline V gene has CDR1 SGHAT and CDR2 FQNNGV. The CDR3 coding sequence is TGTGCCAGCAGCTTAGACTCGCTAGCGGTGACCTACGAGCAGTACTTC. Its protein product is CASSLDSLAVTYEQYF.

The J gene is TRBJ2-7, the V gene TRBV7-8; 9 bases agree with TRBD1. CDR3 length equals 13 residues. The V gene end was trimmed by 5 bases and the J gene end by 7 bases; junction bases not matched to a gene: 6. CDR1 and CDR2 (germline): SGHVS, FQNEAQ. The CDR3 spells CASSQQGAREQYF. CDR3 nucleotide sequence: TGTGCCAGCAGCCAACAGGGGGCGAGGGAGCAGTACTTC.

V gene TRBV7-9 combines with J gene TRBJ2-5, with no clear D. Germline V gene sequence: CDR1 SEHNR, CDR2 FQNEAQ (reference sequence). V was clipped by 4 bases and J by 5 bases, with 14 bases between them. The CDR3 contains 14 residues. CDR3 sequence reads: CASSSLWKTETQYF. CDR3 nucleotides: TGTGCCAGCAGCTCGTTATGGAAGACGGAGACCCAGTACTTC.

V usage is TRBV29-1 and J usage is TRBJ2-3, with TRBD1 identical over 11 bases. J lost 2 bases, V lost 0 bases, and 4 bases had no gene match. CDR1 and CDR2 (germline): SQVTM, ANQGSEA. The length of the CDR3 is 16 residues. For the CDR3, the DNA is TGCAGCGTTGAAGAGGGGACAGGGGGATCCACAGATACGCAGTATTTT. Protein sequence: CSVEEGTGGSTDTQYF.

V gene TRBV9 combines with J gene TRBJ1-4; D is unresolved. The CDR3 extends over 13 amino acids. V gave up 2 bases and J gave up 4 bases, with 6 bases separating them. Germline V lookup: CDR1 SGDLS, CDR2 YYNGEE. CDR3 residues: CASSVQDNEKLFF. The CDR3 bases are TGTGCCAGCAGCGTCCAGGATAATGAAAAACTGTTTTTT.

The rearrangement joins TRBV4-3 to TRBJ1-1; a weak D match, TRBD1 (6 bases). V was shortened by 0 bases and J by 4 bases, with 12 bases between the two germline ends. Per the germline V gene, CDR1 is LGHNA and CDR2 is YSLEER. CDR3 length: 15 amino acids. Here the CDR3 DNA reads TGCGCCAGCAGCCAAGAGGGAACAGGGAGCACTGAAGCTTTCTTT. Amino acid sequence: CASSQEGTGSTEAFF.

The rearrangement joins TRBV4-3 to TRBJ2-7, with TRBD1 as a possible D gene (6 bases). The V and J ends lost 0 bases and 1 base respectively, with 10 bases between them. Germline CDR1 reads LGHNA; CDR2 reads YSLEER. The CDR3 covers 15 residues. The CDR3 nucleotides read TGCGCCAGCAGCCAAGATAGGGACACTTCCTACGAGCAGTACTTC. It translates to CASSQDRDTSYEQYF.

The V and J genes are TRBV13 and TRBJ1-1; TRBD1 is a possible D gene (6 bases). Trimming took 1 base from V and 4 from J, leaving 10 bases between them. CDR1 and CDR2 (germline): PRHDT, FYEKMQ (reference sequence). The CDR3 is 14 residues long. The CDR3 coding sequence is TGTGCCAGCAGCTTAGAACAGGGTATCACTGAAGCTTTCTTT. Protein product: CASSLEQGITEAFF. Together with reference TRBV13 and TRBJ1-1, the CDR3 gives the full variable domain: AAGVIQSPRHLIKEKRETATLKCYPIPRHDTVYWYQQGPGQDPQFLISFYEKMQSDKGSIPDRFSAQQFSDYHSELNMSSLELGDSALYFCASSLEQGITEAFFGQGTRLTVV.

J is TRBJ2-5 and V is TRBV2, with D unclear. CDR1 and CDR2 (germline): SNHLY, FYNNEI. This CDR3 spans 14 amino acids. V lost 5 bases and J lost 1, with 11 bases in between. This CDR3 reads CASSYPWSQETQYF. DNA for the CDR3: TGTGCCAGCAGTTATCCTTGGTCCCAAGAGACCCAGTACTTC.

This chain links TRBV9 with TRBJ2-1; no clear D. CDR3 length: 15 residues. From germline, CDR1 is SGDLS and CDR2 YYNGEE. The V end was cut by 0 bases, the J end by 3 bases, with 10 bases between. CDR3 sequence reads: CASSVEGRNYNEQFF. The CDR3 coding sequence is TGTGCCAGCAGCGTAGAAGGTAGGAACTACAATGAGCAGTTCTTC.

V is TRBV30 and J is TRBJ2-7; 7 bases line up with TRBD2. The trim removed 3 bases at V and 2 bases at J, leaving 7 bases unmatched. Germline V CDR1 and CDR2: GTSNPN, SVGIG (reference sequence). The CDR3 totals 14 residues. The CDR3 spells CAWSGGSATYEQYF. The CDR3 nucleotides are TGTGCCTGGAGCGGCGGGAGCGCCACCTACGAGCAGTACTTC. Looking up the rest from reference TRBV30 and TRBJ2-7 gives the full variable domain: SQTIHQWPATLVQPVGSPLSLECTVEGTSNPNLYWYRQAAGRGLQLLFYSVGIGQISSEVPQNLSASRPQDRQFILSSKKLLLSDSGFYLCAWSGGSATYEQYFGPGTRLTVT.